This T cell receptor (beta chain) was found in a study of cytomegalovirus exposure and HLA in healthy donors. By share, this clone counts as medium-sized (0.01 to 0.1%). Both 60 Vbeta primers and 13 Jbeta primers went into the PCR. Repertoires were generated with immunoSEQ multiplex PCR, while TCRdb's copy carries only in-frame clones and drops some. The table records 35,000 to 40,000 clones, around half of them present only once. Sequencing was performed on PBMCs. The clonotype comes from a woman in her forties in good health and CMV-seropositive.

CDR3 nucleotides: TGTGCCAGCAGCGACACTCGGCTCGTCCAGAATAACTATGGCTACACCTTC. Its protein is CASSDTRLVQNNYGYTF. The chain joins TRBV7-9 to TRBJ1-2; D is ambiguous. The CDR3 extends over 17 amino acids. Trimming took 5 bases from V and 1 from J, leaving 20 bases between them. CDR1 SEHNR and CDR2 FQNEAQ come from the germline V gene (reference sequence).